These T cell receptor beta chains were read from a single sample in a study of response to subunit inactivated influenza vaccine. Each CDR3 protein is one row after TCRdb ran MiXCR on the RT-PCR reads. The table has more than 150,000 distinct CDR3 sequences, about 10% seen once. The sequences come from CD8+ T cells sorted from PBMCs, collected less than 30 months after vaccination. Receptors were obtained from a man aged 50 to 75 who received an inactivated influenza vaccine. Both conserved end residues are part of each CDR3. The order of the fields is clone size, D gene, V gene, J gene, CDR3 DNA, CDR3 protein. The D gene is left open where the match is weak. Part of the rows lack a size; the others show once, few, many or a class for expanded clones.

>few|TRBD1|TRBV29-1|TRBJ1-2
TGCAGCGTTGAAGATCAGGGGGGGCCTACTGGGGTGAACACCTTC
CSVEDQGGPTGVNTF
>many|NA|TRBV7-2|TRBJ2-3
TGTGCCAGCAGCTGGGCGGGGCCTAGCACAGATACGCAGTATTTT
CASSWAGPSTDTQYF
>many|NA|TRBV12-3/TRBV12-4|TRBJ2-7
TGTGCCACCAGCCGGGGGCCTACCTACGAGCAGTACTTC
CATSRGPTYEQYF
>NA|NA|TRBV7-9|TRBJ2-1
TGTGCCAGCAGCCCCCTTGTGTACCTGGCGAATGAGCAGTTCTTC
CASSPLVYLANEQFF
>NA|TRBD1|TRBV11-2|TRBJ2-1
TGTGCCAGCAGCTTAGGGCGGCAGGGGGCGTACAATGAGCAGTTCTTC
CASSLGRQGAYNEQFF
>few|TRBD2|TRBV3-1|TRBJ2-3
TGTGCCAGCAGCCAAGAAAGGACTAGCTTATTCACAGATACGCAGTATTTT
CASSQERTSLFTDTQYF
>NA|NA|TRBV20-1|TRBJ1-4
TGCTGTGCTTTTTTTGGGGGGCACGCAACTAATGAAAAACTGTTTTTT
CCAFFGGHATNEKLFF
>few|TRBD2|TRBV12-3/TRBV12-4|TRBJ2-5
TGTGCCAGCAGGCCGGGACTAGAGGAAGAGACCCAGTACTTC
CASRPGLEEETQYF
>few|NA|TRBV7-3|TRBJ1-1
TGTGCCAGCAGCCTCCTCCCGTTGAACACTGAAGCTTTCTTT
CASSLLPLNTEAFF
>few|TRBD1|TRBV12-3/TRBV12-4|TRBJ1-1
TGTGCCAGCAACCCGGGACAGGGGGTGTACACTGAAGCTTTCTTT
CASNPGQGVYTEAFF
>many|NA|TRBV5-1|TRBJ2-1
TGCGCCAGCAGCTTGGAGGGACCGCCCTCCTACAATGAGCAGTTCTTC
CASSLEGPPSYNEQFF
>few|NA|TRBV6-5|TRBJ1-1
TGTGCCAGCAGTTACTCCCTGGGTTGGGAAGCTTTCTTT
CASSYSLGWEAFF
>few|NA|TRBV12-3/TRBV12-4|TRBJ2-1
TGTGCCAGCAGTCGGAACCGGGGGCCCGGCTCCTACAATGAGCAGTTCTTC
CASSRNRGPGSYNEQFF
>NA|NA|TRBV28|TRBJ1-2
TGTGCCAGCAGTTTAAGGGCTGGCTACACCTTC
CASSLRAGYTF
>NA|NA|TRBV11-2|TRBJ2-7
TGTGCCAGCAGCTTAACTCGTCTTGACGAGCAGTACTTC
CASSLTRLDEQYF
>few|NA|TRBV28|TRBJ2-4
TGTGCCAGCAGTTTCTTACTCCCGAAATCCGGTCTAGCCAAAAACATTCAGTACTTC
CASSFLLPKSGLAKNIQYF
>many|NA|TRBV7-8|TRBJ1-3
TGTGCCAGCAGCTTAGTGGGGACTGGAAACACCATATATTTT
CASSLVGTGNTIYF
>NA|NA|TRBV19|TRBJ2-1
TGTGCCAGTAGTATAGCGGGGCTGAGCTCCTACAATGAGCAGTTCTTC
CASSIAGLSSYNEQFF
>NA|NA|TRBV11-2|TRBJ2-1
TGTGCCAGCAGCTTAGGGGCGGGATCGATTTACAATGAGCAGTTCTTC
CASSLGAGSIYNEQFF
>few|NA|TRBV24-1|TRBJ1-2
TGTGCCACCAGTGACTTCGACAGCAGCTACACCTTC
CATSDFDSSYTF
>NA|NA|TRBV9|TRBJ2-7
TGTGCCAGCAGCGTAGAAGGGGATGACGAGCAGTACTTC
CASSVEGDDEQYF
>NA|NA|TRBV6-5|TRBJ2-7
TGTGCCAGCATGGCCGAGTACGAGCAGTACTTC
CASMAEYEQYF
>NA|NA|TRBV15|TRBJ2-7
TGTGCCACCAGCAGAGAAGGAAGGAAACCCTACGAGCAGTACTTC
CATSREGRKPYEQYF
>few|NA|TRBV5-8|TRBJ2-3
TGTGCCAGCAGCCACGGACCGGGAATGGGCGCAGATACGCAGTATTTT
CASSHGPGMGADTQYF
>many|NA|TRBV6-5|TRBJ2-7
TGTGCCAGCAGTTACGGGGCTAGCCCCTACGAGCAGTACTTC
CASSYGASPYEQYF
>NA|NA|TRBV13|TRBJ2-1
TGTGCCAGCAGCTTAGGTGGCGAAGACAATGAGCAGTTCTTC
CASSLGGEDNEQFF
>many|NA|TRBV4-1|TRBJ1-5
TGCGCCAGCAGCCAGGTGGTTGGTAGCAATCAGCCCCAGCATTTT
CASSQVVGSNQPQHF
>many|TRBD1|TRBV6-2/TRBV6-3|TRBJ2-7
TGTGCCAGCAGTCTATACAGGGGCGCAGCCTACGAGCAGTACTTC
CASSLYRGAAYEQYF
>few|NA|TRBV12-3/TRBV12-4|TRBJ2-3
TGTGCCAGCAGTTTAGGGGCCGGCACAGATACGCAGTATTTT
CASSLGAGTDTQYF
>many|NA|TRBV29-1|TRBJ2-7
TGCAGCGTTGAAGTCGGGGGTTACGAGCAGTACTTC
CSVEVGGYEQYF
>many|TRBD1|TRBV12-3/TRBV12-4|TRBJ2-1
TGTGCCAGCAGTTTAGCGGACAGGGACCACTTCTACAATGAGCAGTTCTTC
CASSLADRDHFYNEQFF
>few|TRBD2|TRBV20-1|TRBJ2-2
TGCAGTGCTAGAGGGCTAGCGGGAGGTTCCGGGGAGCTGTTTTTT
CSARGLAGGSGELFF
>NA|NA|TRBV6-5|TRBJ2-3
TGTGCCAGCAGTTACATGGGAGGAGATACGCAGTATTTT
CASSYMGGDTQYF
>many|NA|TRBV4-3|TRBJ1-5
TGCGCCAGCAGCCAACGGGGGAATCAGCCCCAGCATTTT
CASSQRGNQPQHF
>many|NA|TRBV15|TRBJ1-2
TGTGCCACCAGCAGAGATAGAGGAGCCCGCTATGGCTACACCTTC
CATSRDRGARYGYTF
>NA|NA|TRBV5-6|TRBJ2-1
TGTGCCAGCAGCTGGGAGGGGGGGTCCTACAATGAGCAGTTCTTC
CASSWEGGSYNEQFF
>NA|TRBD1|TRBV9|TRBJ1-2
TGTGCCAGCAGCGTTGGCTTTGCAGGGGGCGTTTTGGATGGCTACACCTTC
CASSVGFAGGVLDGYTF
>few|TRBD2|TRBV30|TRBJ2-1
TGTGCCTGGACAGAAGCTAGCGGGACATACAATGAGCAGTTCTTC
CAWTEASGTYNEQFF
>few|NA|TRBV9|TRBJ2-3
TGTGCCAGCAGCGTAGTGGGGGGGCGCACAGATACGCAGTATTTT
CASSVVGGRTDTQYF
>few|TRBD2|TRBV7-8|TRBJ2-3
TGTGCCAGCAGCTTGAAGACTAGCGGGAGTAGGACAGATACGCAGTATTTT
CASSLKTSGSRTDTQYF
>many|NA|TRBV10-3|TRBJ1-2
TGTGCCATCAGTGAGCTTGACGGGAACTATGGCTACACCTTC
CAISELDGNYGYTF